This TCR beta chain came from a study of T-cell memory formation after mild COVID-19. Turning to the study itself: Largely donor-specific TCR clusters were found.

V was clipped by 1 base and J by 10 bases, with 8 bases between them. Germline V gives CDR1 SGHTA, CDR2 FQGNSA. The CDR3 is made up of 13 amino acids. This clonotype was seen only a few times. Its specificity is unknown. TCRdb passed the 5' RACE reads through MiXCR, listing each CDR3 protein once. The sample lists 250,000 to 300,000 distinct CDR3 sequences; roughly 15% were seen once. Whole-study results and caveats: A balance of CD4 and CD8 characterized clones contracting day 15 to 85, whereas later expanders leaned CD4+.

The chain links TRBV7-2 to TRBJ1-6; D call uncertain. The receptor's source is a man between 18 and 29 years old who had mild COVID-19 (a few samples of this study predate the infection). Cell type and time point are not known. The specimen was PBMCs or a T cell subset sorted from them (not recorded which). CDR3 region: CASSLVGDSPLHF. In nucleotides, the CDR3 is TGTGCCAGCAGCTTAGTGGGAGACTCACCCCTCCACTTT. Together with reference TRBV7-2 and TRBJ1-6, the CDR3 gives the full variable domain: GAGVSQSPSNKVTEKGKDVELRCDPISGHTALYWYRQSLGQGLEFLIYFQGNSAPDKSGLPSDRFSAERTGGSVSTLTIQRTQQEDSAVYLCASSLVGDSPLHFGNGTRLTVT.